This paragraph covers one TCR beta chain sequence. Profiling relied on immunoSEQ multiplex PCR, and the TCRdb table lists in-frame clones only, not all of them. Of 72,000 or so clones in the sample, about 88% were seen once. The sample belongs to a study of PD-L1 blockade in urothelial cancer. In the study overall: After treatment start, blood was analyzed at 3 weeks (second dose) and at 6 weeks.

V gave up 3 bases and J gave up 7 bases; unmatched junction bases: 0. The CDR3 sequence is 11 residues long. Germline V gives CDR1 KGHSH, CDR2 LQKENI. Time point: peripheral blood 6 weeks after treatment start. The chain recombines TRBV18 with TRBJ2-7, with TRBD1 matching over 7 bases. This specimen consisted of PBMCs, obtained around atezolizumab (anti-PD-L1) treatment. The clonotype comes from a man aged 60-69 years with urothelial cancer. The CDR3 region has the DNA TGTGCCAGCTCACCGGACAGGGAGCAGTACTTC. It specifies CASSPDREQYF.